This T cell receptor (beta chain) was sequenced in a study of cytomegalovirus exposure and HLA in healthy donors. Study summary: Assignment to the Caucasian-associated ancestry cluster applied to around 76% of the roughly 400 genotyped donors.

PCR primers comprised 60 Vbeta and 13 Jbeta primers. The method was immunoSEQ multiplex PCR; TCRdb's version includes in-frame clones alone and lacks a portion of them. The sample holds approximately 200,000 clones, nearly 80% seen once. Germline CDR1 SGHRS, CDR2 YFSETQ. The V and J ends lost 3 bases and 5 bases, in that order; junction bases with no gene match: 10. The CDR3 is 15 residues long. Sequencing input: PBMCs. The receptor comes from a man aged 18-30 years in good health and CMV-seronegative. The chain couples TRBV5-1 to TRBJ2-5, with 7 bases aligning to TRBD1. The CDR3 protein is CASSSQGLGGETQYF. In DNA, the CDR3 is TGCGCCAGCAGCTCACAGGGGCTAGGGGGCGAGACCCAGTACTTC. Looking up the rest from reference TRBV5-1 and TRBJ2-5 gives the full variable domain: KAGVTQTPRYLIKTRGQQVTLSCSPISGHRSVSWYQQTPGQGLQFLFEYFSETQRNKGNFPGRFSGRQFSNSRSEMNVSTLELGDSALYLCASSSQGLGGETQYFGPGTRLLVL.